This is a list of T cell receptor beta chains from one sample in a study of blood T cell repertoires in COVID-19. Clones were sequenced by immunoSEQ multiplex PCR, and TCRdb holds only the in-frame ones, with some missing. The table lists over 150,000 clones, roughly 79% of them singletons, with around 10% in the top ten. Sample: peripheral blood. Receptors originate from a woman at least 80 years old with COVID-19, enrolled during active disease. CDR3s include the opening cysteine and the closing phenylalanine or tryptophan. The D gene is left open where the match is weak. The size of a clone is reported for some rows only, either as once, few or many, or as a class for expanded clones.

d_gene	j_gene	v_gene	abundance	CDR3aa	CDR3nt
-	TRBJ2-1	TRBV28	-	CASSPRTVYNEQFF	TGTGCCAGCAGTCCACGGACAGTTTACAATGAGCAGTTCTTC
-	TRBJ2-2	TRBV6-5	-	CAISGQANTGELFF	TGTGCCATTAGCGGCCAGGCGAACACCGGGGAGCTGTTTTTT
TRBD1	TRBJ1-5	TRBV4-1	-	CASSQVFPSRTGGNQPQHF	TGCGCCAGCAGCCAAGTTTTTCCATCCCGAACAGGGGGCAATCAGCCCCAGCATTTT
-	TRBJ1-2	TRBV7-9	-	CASSPDQRGGYTF	TGTGCCAGCAGCCCGGACCAAAGGGGTGGCTACACCTTC
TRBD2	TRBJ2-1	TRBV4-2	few	CASSHGSGSYNEQFF	TGTGCCAGCAGCCATGGGAGCGGGAGCTACAATGAGCAGTTCTTC
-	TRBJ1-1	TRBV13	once	CASSFRQVYTEAFF	TGTGCCAGCAGCTTTCGACAGGTTTACACTGAAGCTTTCTTT
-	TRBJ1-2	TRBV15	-	CATSYGQNYGYTF	TGTGCCACCAGCTACGGACAGAACTATGGCTACACCTTC
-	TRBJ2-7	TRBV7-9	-	CASSLGGANDEQYF	TGTGCCAGCAGCTTAGGCGGGGCTAATGACGAGCAGTACTTC
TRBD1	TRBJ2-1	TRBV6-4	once	CASSRDRGPSNEQFF	TGTGCCAGCAGCAGGGACAGGGGGCCGAGCAATGAGCAGTTCTTC
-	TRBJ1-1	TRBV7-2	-	CASSSGSRTEAFF	TGTGCCAGCAGCTCAGGGTCTAGGACTGAAGCTTTCTTT
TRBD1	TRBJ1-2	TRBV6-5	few	CASRGVVGQGEGYTF	TGTGCCAGCAGGGGGGTTGTGGGACAGGGAGAAGGCTACACCTTC
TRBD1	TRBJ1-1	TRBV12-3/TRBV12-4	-	CASRFGTAKAFF	TGTGCCAGCAGATTCGGGACAGCCAAAGCTTTCTTT
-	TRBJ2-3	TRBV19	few	CASSSGYTDTQYF	TGTGCCAGTAGTAGCGGATACACAGATACGCAGTATTTT
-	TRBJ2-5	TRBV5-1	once	CASSLLETQYF	TGCGCCAGCAGCTTGCTAGAGACCCAGTACTTC
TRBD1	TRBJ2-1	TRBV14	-	CASRATGDNEQFF	TGTGCCAGCAGGGCAACAGGGGACAATGAGCAGTTCTTC
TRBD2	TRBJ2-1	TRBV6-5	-	CASTAGGHPNEQFF	TGTGCCAGCACGGCGGGAGGGCATCCCAATGAGCAGTTCTTC
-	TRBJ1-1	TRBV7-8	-	CASSLVRPNTEAFF	TGTGCCAGCAGCTTAGTCAGGCCGAACACTGAAGCTTTCTTT
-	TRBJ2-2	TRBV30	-	CAWSRVTGELFF	TGTGCCTGGAGCAGGGTAACCGGGGAGCTGTTTTTT
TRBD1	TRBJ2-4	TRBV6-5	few	CASRSDRGDIQYF	TGTGCCAGCAGATCGGACAGGGGAGACATTCAGTACTTC
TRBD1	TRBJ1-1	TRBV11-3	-	CASSTGQGMNTEAFF	TGTGCCAGCAGCACAGGACAGGGGATGAACACTGAAGCTTTCTTT
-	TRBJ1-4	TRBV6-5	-	CASSHTVSNEKLFF	TGTGCCAGCAGTCACACCGTTTCGAATGAAAAACTGTTTTTT
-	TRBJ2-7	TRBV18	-	CASSPTTPRFYEQYF	TGTGCCAGCTCCCCTACGACTCCTAGATTCTACGAGCAGTACTTC
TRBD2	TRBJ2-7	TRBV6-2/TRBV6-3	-	CASSNTRTSGYEQYF	TGTGCCAGCAGCAATACCCGGACTAGCGGTTACGAGCAGTACTTC
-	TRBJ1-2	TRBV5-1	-	CASSLAQGRGYGYTF	TGCGCCAGCAGCTTGGCCCAAGGTCGGGGGTATGGCTACACCTTC
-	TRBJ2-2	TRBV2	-	CASSALGQAGELFF	TGTGCCAGCAGTGCCCTGGGACAAGCCGGGGAGCTGTTTTTT
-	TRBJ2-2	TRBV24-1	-	CATSEWTFTNTGELFF	TGTGCCACCAGTGAATGGACATTTACGAACACCGGGGAGCTGTTTTTT
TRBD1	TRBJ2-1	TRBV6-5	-	CASSYDRGGNEQFF	TGTGCCAGCAGTTATGACAGGGGGGGCAATGAGCAGTTCTTC
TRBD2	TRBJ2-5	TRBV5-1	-	CASSFRTSGVQETQYF	TGCGCCAGCAGCTTCCGGACTAGCGGGGTCCAAGAGACCCAGTACTTC
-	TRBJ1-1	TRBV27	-	CASSLEGSLTEAFF	TGTGCCAGCAGTTTAGAGGGCTCCCTGACTGAAGCTTTCTTT
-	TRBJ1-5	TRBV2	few	CASSGKGYSNQPQHF	TGTGCCAGCAGTGGGAAGGGGTATAGCAATCAGCCCCAGCATTTT
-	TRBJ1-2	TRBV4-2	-	CASSHVQRGDGYTF	TGTGCCAGCAGCCACGTCCAAAGAGGCGATGGCTACACCTTC
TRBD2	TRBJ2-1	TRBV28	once	CASSLLAGPSYNEQFF	TGTGCCAGCAGTTTATTAGCGGGGCCCTCCTACAATGAGCAGTTCTTC
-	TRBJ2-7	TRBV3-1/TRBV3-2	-	CASSHATTYEQYF	TGTGCCAGCAGCCATGCTACCACCTACGAGCAGTACTTC
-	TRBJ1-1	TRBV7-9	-	CASSLKGLITEAFF	TGTGCCAGCAGCTTAAAGGGGCTTATCACTGAAGCTTTCTTT
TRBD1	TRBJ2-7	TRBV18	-	CASSPRTGAEEQYF	TGTGCCAGCTCACCACGGACAGGGGCTGAAGAGCAGTACTTC
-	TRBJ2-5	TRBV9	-	CASSVGGQPQETQYF	TGTGCCAGCAGCGTAGGGGGCCAACCCCAAGAGACCCAGTACTTC
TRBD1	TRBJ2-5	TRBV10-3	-	CAISDPGQGAPGQETQYF	TGTGCCATCAGTGACCCGGGACAGGGCGCGCCAGGGCAAGAGACCCAGTACTTC
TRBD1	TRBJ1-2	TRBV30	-	CAWTPSDRETYGYTF	TGTGCCTGGACCCCATCGGACAGGGAGACCTATGGCTACACCTTC
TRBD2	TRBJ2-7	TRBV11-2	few	CASSSNPWTSGSRNEQYF	TGTGCCAGCAGCTCAAACCCTTGGACTAGCGGGAGTAGGAACGAGCAGTACTTC
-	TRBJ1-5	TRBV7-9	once	CASSLGGYSNQPQHF	TGTGCCAGCAGCTTAGGAGGTTATAGCAATCAGCCCCAGCATTTT
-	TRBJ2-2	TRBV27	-	CASSRSLNTGELFF	TGTGCCAGCAGTAGAAGCCTGAACACCGGGGAGCTGTTTTTT
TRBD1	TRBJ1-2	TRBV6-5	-	CASSFDRAGYTF	TGTGCCAGCAGTTTCGACAGGGCTGGCTACACCTTC
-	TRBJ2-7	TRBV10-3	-	CAISPTGYEQYF	TGTGCCATCAGCCCAACAGGGTACGAGCAGTACTTC
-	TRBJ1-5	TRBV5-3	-	CARSLSGDPRRRRNQPQHF	TGTGCCAGAAGCTTGAGTGGAGACCCACGGAGACGGCGAAATCAGCCCCAGCATTTT
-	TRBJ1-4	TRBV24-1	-	CATSDQRGKLFF	TGTGCCACCAGTGACCAAAGGGGAAAACTGTTTTTT
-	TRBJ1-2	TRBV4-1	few	CASSQTPGQGYGYTF	TGCGCCAGCAGCCAAACCCCGGGACAAGGTTATGGCTACACCTTC
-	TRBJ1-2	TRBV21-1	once	CASSTTGTGGSNYGYTF	TGTGCCAGCAGCACCACCGGGACAGGGGGCTCCAACTATGGCTACACCTTC
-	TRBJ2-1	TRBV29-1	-	CSVDFGSGNNEQFF	TGCAGCGTTGATTTCGGGTCCGGGAACAATGAGCAGTTCTTC
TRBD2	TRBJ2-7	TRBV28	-	CASSLYDGGAWEQYF	TGTGCCAGCAGTTTATATGACGGGGGGGCCTGGGAGCAGTACTTC
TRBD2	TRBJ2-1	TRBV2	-	CASRAGRYNEQFF	TGTGCCAGCAGAGCGGGACGATACAATGAGCAGTTCTTC
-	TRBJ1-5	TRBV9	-	CASSQTGFSNQPQHF	TGTGCCAGCAGCCAAACAGGGTTTAGCAATCAGCCCCAGCATTTT
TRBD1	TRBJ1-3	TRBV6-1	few	CASSAPPYRGRVGNTIYF	TGTGCCAGCAGTGCGCCTCCTTACAGGGGCCGTGTAGGAAACACCATATATTTT